This T cell receptor beta chain derives from a study of CD8+CD57+ T cells in acquired aplastic anemia. Findings and limits, study-wide: CD8+ Simpson's diversity in patients was not significantly different from that in controls. Overlap between patients and controls comprised twenty-nine CD8+ CDR3 sequences.

According to the study, genomic DNA was the template for TCR beta VDJ and CDR3 profiling. MiXCR, run by TCRdb on the reads, gives a single entry per CDR3 protein. The sample holds 150,000 to 200,000 distinct CDR3 sequences; roughly 48% are singletons and the top ten take approximately 3%. As for this clonotype: The antigen remains undetermined.

Per germline, CDR1 LNHDA and CDR2 SQIVND (reference sequence). This CDR3 is built from 14 residues. Germline trimming cut 5 bases from V and 6 bases from J; bases unmatched to any gene: 7. The authors sequenced patients whose flow cytometry had shown CD8+CD57+ cell expansion. Blood samples were obtained from patients who had received no prior therapy. The specimen sequenced was sorted CD4+, CD8+, or CD8+CD57+ T cells (not recorded which) from PBMCs. The source is a human donor with aplastic anemia. The chain couples TRBV19 to TRBJ2-5; 9 nucleotides match TRBD1. In nucleotides, the CDR3 is TGTGCCAGTAGTGCCGGACAGGGGCCACAGACCCAGTACTTC. Translation: CASSAGQGPQTQYF.